The 6 T cell receptor beta chains below come from one sample, sequenced in a study of CD8 T cells in ankylosing spondylitis. In TCRdb, the 5' RACE reads were re-called with MiXCR into one record per CDR3 protein. Altogether 150,000 to 200,000 distinct CDR3 sequences are present, roughly a third being singletons, with the ten largest covering around 6.2%. The sample was synovial fluid, either unsorted or a sorted T cell fraction (not recorded which). The receptors were gathered from a male donor with ankylosing spondylitis.

This clonotype was picked up many times. The V call is TRBV11-2, the J call TRBJ2-3; D assignment may be TRBD1 or TRBD2 (6 bases each). The CDR3 length is 20 residues. Per the germline V gene, CDR1 is SGHAT and CDR2 is FQNNGV. Trimming left V 4 bases short and J 1 base short, with 27 bases between. The CDR3 here is CASSSPFRGGGGIRTDTQYF. In DNA, the CDR3 is TGTGCCAGCAGCTCGCCATTCAGGGGTGGAGGAGGGATACGCACAGATACGCAGTATTTT.

In the case of this clonotype: The CDR3 ends on some other residue instead of the conserved phenylalanine or tryptophan, so this is likely a read error. The genes are TRBV7-8 and TRBJ2-7; no clear D. Trimming removed 4 bases from V and 3 bases from J, with 10 bases in between. Looked up from germline, CDR1 is SGHVS and CDR2 is FQNEAQ. There are 13 residues in the CDR3. CDR3 DNA sequence: TGTGCCAGCAGCTCCCGATTTGGCTACGAGCAGTACCTC. This codes for CASSSRFGYEQYL.

The chain recombines TRBV7-2 with TRBJ2-5; D is ambiguous. Germline V gives CDR1 SGHTA, CDR2 FQGNSA. V gave up 3 bases and J gave up 4 bases, with 21 bases separating them. This CDR3 has 17 amino acids. This chain's CDR3 is CASSLVVMASLGETQYF. The DNA of the CDR3 is TGTGCCAGCAGCTTGGTTGTAATGGCTAGTTTGGGAGAGACCCAGTACTTC.

The genes are TRBV20-1 and TRBJ2-5, with D unclear. V lost 2 bases to trimming and J lost 0 bases, with 7 bases between them. In germline, CDR1 is DFQATT, CDR2 SNEGSKA (reference sequence). CDR3 size: 13 residues. CDR3 loop: CSARRRNQETQYF. The CDR3 nucleotides are TGCAGTGCTAGACGGCGTAACCAAGAGACCCAGTACTTC.

There are a few counts of this clonotype. The chain carries TRBV24-1 and TRBJ2-3; D is perhaps TRBD1 or TRBD2 (5 bases each). Germline-derived CDR1 and CDR2 are KGHDR and SFDVKD. V gave up 9 bases and J gave up 3 bases, with 12 bases separating them. This CDR3 is 13 amino acids long. The CDR3 protein is CATRGTPTDTQYF. The CDR3 DNA reads as TGTGCCACCCGTGGGACCCCTACAGATACGCAGTATTTT.

The V gene is TRBV15, the J gene TRBJ1-4; D gene unclear. From germline, CDR1 is LNHNV and CDR2 YYDKDF (reference sequence). Trimming pared 8 bases from V and 5 bases from J, leaving 18 bases between. The CDR3 contains 15 residues. CDR3 amino acids: CATRQDLSGNEKLFF. The CDR3, as DNA: TGTGCCACCCGTCAGGACCTCTCCGGCAATGAAAAACTGTTTTTT.